The 20 T cell receptor beta chains below come from one sample, sequenced in a study of shared clonotypes between healthy human individuals. Only in-frame clones appear in the TCRdb table, and some are missing; sequencing was by immunoSEQ multiplex PCR. The data show about a million clones, approximately 75% seen once. Sample: memory CD4+ T cells from PBMCs. Sample subset: CD45RA-negative fraction. These receptors were taken from a man aged 18 to 35 in good health. Some clones in this sample may be carry-over from other donors' samples.

Remarks on this clone: The same CDR3 is also encoded by other DNA sequences in this sample. The genes are TRBV18 and TRBJ1-1; D is possibly TRBD1 (5 bases). This CDR3 is 14 amino acids long. Trimming left V 4 bases short and J 1 base short, with 10 bases between. Germline CDR1 is KGHSH and CDR2 is LQKENI. The CDR3 reads CASSLGGRNTEAFF. Here the CDR3 DNA reads TGTGCCAGCTCACTTGGGGGTAGGAACACTGAAGCTTTCTTT.

This clone has a handful of counts. The rearrangement links TRBV7-2 to TRBJ1-2; D is uncertain. The germline gives CDR1 SGHTA, CDR2 FQGNSA. This CDR3 has 14 residues. Trimming cost V 2 bases and J 4 bases, with 11 bases left between them. CDR3 bases: TGTGCCAGCAGCTTAAGCTGGGCCGGCTATGGCTACACCTTC. This translates into CASSLSWAGYGYTF.

The chain uses TRBV21-1 and TRBJ1-1; the table gives TRBD1 as D, unverified against the DNA. TRBV21-1 is a known pseudogene. The CDR3 contains 17 residues. CDR3 protein: CASSKIRGTEGSRSLFF. Here the CDR3 DNA reads TGTGCCAGCAGCAAGATTCGAGGGACAGAGGGATCCCGTTCCCTTTTTTTT.

The CDR3 reads CASSSPGFSTDTQYF. As DNA, the CDR3 is TGTGCCAGCAGCTCCCCGGGTTTCAGCACAGATACGCAGTATTTT. This chain uses TRBV11-2 with TRBJ2-3, with D unresolved. Germline CDR1 reads SGHAT; CDR2 reads FQNNGV. The CDR3 has 15 amino acids. Trimming removed 4 bases from V and 0 bases from J, with 11 bases in between.

The rearrangement links TRBV28 to TRBJ1-1; the D gene is possibly TRBD1 (5 bases). The CDR3 totals 13 residues. The V gene's germline CDR1 is MDHEN and CDR2 SYDVKM. V shed 3 bases and J shed 5 bases, with 10 bases lying between them. The CDR3 nucleotides read TGTGCCAGCAGTTTGGCGGGGCGAACTGAAGCTTTCTTT. Protein sequence: CASSLAGRTEAFF.

The genes are TRBV7-2 and TRBJ2-7; perhaps D is TRBD1 or TRBD2 (5 bases each). This CDR3 is 16 amino acids long. CDR1 is SGHTA, CDR2 FQGNSA, per germline. V was clipped by 3 bases and J by 2 bases, with 17 bases between them. CDR3 sequence reads: CASSLGRGMGTYEQYF. CDR3 nucleotide sequence: TGTGCCAGCAGCTTGGGACGGGGCATGGGGACCTACGAGCAGTACTTC.

The J gene is TRBJ2-2, the V gene TRBV27; D gene uncertain. Germline-derived CDR1 and CDR2 are MNHEY and SMNVEV (reference sequence). Trimming removed 5 bases at V and 5 bases at J, with 9 bases between. This CDR3 has 13 residues. CDR3 region: CASSPQLTGELFF. The CDR3 DNA follows: TGTGCCAGCAGTCCTCAATTGACCGGGGAGCTGTTTTTT.

CDR3 sequence reads: CASSADQMNTEAFF. The CDR3 DNA reads TGTGCCAGCAGCGCCGATCAGATGAACACTGAAGCTTTCTTT. The genes are TRBV7-6 and TRBJ1-1; D not certain. V was shortened by 5 bases and J by 0 bases, with 10 bases between the two germline ends. This CDR3 spans 14 amino acids. The V gene's germline CDR1 is SGHVS and CDR2 FNYEAQ.

This clone was seen at least ten times. The chain links TRBV28 to TRBJ2-7; D may be TRBD2 (6 bases). The CDR3 length is 14 residues. Germline assignment: CDR1 MDHEN and CDR2 SYDVKM. Trimming left V 5 bases short and J 3 bases short, with 14 bases between. The DNA for the CDR3 is TGTGCCAGCAGTACTAGCCGTAACCTCTACGAGCAGTACTTC. Its protein is CASSTSRNLYEQYF.

The chain links TRBV9 to TRBJ2-2; D uncertain. V was shortened by 2 bases and J by 7 bases, with 9 bases between the two germline ends. This CDR3 contains 13 residues. Germline V gene lookup returns CDR1 SGDLS and CDR2 YYNGEE. CDR3 in DNA: TGTGCCAGCAGCGTCCAGCCTATCGGGGAGCTGTTTTTT. It is translated as CASSVQPIGELFF.

V usage is TRBV7-9 and J usage is TRBJ2-7; the match to TRBD2 covers 9 bases. The CDR3 sequence is 17 residues long. Germline assignment: CDR1 SEHNR and CDR2 FQNEAQ (reference sequence). J gave up 2 bases and V 1 base, and 9 bases lay outside the gene matches. Written as DNA, the CDR3 is TGTGCCAGCAGCTTAGTTAGAGTGACTAGCGGAGCCTACGAGCAGTACTTC. Its protein product is CASSLVRVTSGAYEQYF.

The rearrangement uses TRBV7-9 and TRBJ1-1; D gene uncertain. CDR3 length equals 11 residues. With 2 bases removed from V and 8 bases from J, the gap between germline ends came to 6 bases. Germline assignment: CDR1 SEHNR and CDR2 FQNEAQ (reference sequence). This chain's CDR3 is CASSLMGEAFF. The CDR3 DNA reads as TGTGCCAGCAGCTTAATGGGAGAAGCTTTCTTT.

The gene calls are TRBV7-9 and TRBJ1-5, with 7 bases aligning to TRBD1. The V and J ends lost 2 bases and 6 bases, in that order; junction bases with no gene match: 4. The CDR3 is made up of 14 amino acids. Looked up from germline, CDR1 is SEHNR and CDR2 is FQNEAQ (reference sequence). CDR3 coding DNA: TGTGCCAGCAGCTTACAGGGGGTGATTCAGCCCCAGCATTTT. Translating gives CASSLQGVIQPQHF.

A remark on this clone: A read error may account for a junction end that differs from germline. CDR3 sequence (DNA): TGTGCCAGCAGCCAGCCCGACAGGTCCTCCAATGAGCAGTTCTTC. This translates into CASSQPDRSSNEQFF. V gene TRBV4-2 combines with J gene TRBJ2-1; possibly TRBD1 for D (6 bases). In germline, CDR1 is LGHNA, CDR2 YNFKEQ. The CDR3 contains 15 residues.

CDR3 loop: CASSLVRTSGINEQFF. The CDR3 DNA is TGTGCCAGCAGCTTAGTACGGACTAGCGGGATCAATGAGCAGTTCTTC. The chain couples TRBV13 to TRBJ2-1; 12 bases agree with TRBD2. The CDR3 has 16 residues. Trimming removed 1 base from V and 6 bases from J; junction bases left unmatched: 4. Germline V gives CDR1 PRHDT, CDR2 FYEKMQ (reference sequence).

The sample holds a few counts of this clone. J is TRBJ1-1 and V is TRBV6-5, with 11 bases that match TRBD1. Germline loops: CDR1 MNHEY, CDR2 SVGAGI. The trim removed 6 bases at V and 5 bases at J, leaving 5 bases unmatched. The CDR3 loop spans 14 amino acids. The CDR3 sequence: CASRGQGEITEAFF. CDR3 coding DNA: TGTGCCAGCAGGGGACAGGGGGAGATTACTGAAGCTTTCTTT.

The chain couples TRBV30 to TRBJ1-1; D uncertain. The V end was cut by 0 bases, the J end by 8 bases, with 13 bases between. This CDR3 comprises 13 residues. Germline V CDR1 and CDR2: GTSNPN, SVGIG (reference sequence). DNA of the CDR3: TGTGCCTGGAGTGTAGTGGCGGCGGGGGAAGCTTTCTTT. It yields the protein CAWSVVAAGEAFF.

This rearrangement joins TRBV2 to TRBJ1-1; perhaps TRBD1 as D (5 bases). Germline CDR1 SNHLY, CDR2 FYNNEI. Trimming took off 3 bases at V and 5 bases at J, with 10 bases between the two ends. This CDR3 has 13 amino acids. CDR3: CASSEGLKTEAFF. The CDR3 DNA follows: TGTGCCAGCAGTGAGGGACTTAAGACTGAAGCTTTCTTT.

This chain links TRBV7-8 with TRBJ2-3; 10 nucleotides align to TRBD2. Germline V CDR1 and CDR2: SGHVS, FQNEAQ. Trimming at V came to 2 bases and at J to 5 bases, leaving 4 bases not matched to a gene. The CDR3 covers 15 residues. CDR3 in DNA: TGTGCCAGCAGCTTAAGGAGACTAGCGGGAGATACGCAGTATTTT. Protein product: CASSLRRLAGDTQYF.

This chain links TRBV5-6 with TRBJ1-1, with 8 bases aligning to TRBD1. Looked up from germline, CDR1 is SGHDT and CDR2 is YYEEEE. The J segment lost 3 bases and the V segment lost 4 bases, leaving 8 bases of the junction unmatched. The CDR3 totals 15 residues. CDR3 coding DNA: TGTGCCAGCAGCCCAACTGGACAGGGACACACTGAAGCTTTCTTT. Encoded protein: CASSPTGQGHTEAFF.